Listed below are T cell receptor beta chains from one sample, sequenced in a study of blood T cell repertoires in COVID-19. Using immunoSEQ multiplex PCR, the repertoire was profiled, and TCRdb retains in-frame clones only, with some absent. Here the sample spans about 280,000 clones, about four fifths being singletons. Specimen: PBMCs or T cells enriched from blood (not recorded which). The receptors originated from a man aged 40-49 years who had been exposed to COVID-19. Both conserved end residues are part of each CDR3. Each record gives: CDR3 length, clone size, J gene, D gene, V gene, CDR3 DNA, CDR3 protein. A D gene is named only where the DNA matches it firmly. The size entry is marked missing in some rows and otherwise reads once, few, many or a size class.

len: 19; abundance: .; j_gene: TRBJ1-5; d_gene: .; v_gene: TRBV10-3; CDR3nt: TGTGCCATCAGTGAGTCCAAGCAGAATGGACAGTATAGCAATCAGCCCCAGCATTTT; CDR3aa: CAISESKQNGQYSNQPQHF
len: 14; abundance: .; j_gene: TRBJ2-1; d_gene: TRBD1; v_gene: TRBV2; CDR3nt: TGTGCCACTTCGCGGGACAGGGTTTTCAATGAGCAGTTCTTC; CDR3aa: CATSRDRVFNEQFF
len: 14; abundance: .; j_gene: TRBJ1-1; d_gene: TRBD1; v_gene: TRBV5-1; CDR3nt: TGCGCCAGCAGCTGGCCGGGACAGGGAAATGAAGCTTTCTTT; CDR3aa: CASSWPGQGNEAFF
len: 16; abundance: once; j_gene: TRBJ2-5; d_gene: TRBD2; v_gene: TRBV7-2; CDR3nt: TGTGCCAGCAGCTTAGGATTTAGCGGGACTCAAGAGACCCAGTACTTC; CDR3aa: CASSLGFSGTQETQYF
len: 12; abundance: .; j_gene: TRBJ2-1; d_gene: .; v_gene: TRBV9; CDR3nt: TGTGCCAGCAGCGCCGCCCGGGGGAGGCAGTTCTTC; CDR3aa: CASSAARGRQFF
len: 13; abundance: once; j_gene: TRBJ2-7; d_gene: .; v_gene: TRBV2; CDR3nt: TGTGCCAGCAGCGGTGAGAGATACTACGAGCAGTACTTC; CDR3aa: CASSGERYYEQYF
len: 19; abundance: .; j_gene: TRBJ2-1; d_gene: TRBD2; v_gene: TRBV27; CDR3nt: TGTGCCAGCAGTTTGCGGAGATCTCTAGCGGGAGAGTCCTACAATGAGCAGTTCTTC; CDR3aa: CASSLRRSLAGESYNEQFF
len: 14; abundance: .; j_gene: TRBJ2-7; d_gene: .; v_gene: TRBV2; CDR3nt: TGTGCCAGCAGTGAACGAGGGGGTCAATACGAGCAGTACTTC; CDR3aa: CASSERGGQYEQYF
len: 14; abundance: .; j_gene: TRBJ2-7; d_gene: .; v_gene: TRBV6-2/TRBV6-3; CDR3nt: TGTGCCAGCAGTCCCTGGACTGGTTCGGAGGAGCAGTACTTC; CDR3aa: CASSPWTGSEEQYF
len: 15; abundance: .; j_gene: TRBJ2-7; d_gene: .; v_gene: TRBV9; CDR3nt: TGTGCCAGCAGCGTAGGGGCGATTACGGACTACGAGCAGTACTTC; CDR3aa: CASSVGAITDYEQYF
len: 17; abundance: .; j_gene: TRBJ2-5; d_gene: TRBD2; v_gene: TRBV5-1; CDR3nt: TGCGCCAGCAGCTTGGCGGGGACTAGCGGGATTGGGGAGACCCAGTACTTC; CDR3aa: CASSLAGTSGIGETQYF
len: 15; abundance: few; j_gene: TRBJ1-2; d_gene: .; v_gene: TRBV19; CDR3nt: TGTGCCAGTAGTCCCCCCGCTCGGACGGGGATCGGCTACACCTTC; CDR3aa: CASSPPARTGIGYTF
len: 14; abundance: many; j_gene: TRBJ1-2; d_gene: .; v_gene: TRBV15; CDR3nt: TGTGCCACCAGCTCCGGGGAGGTGCGGGAAGGCTACACCTTC; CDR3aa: CATSSGEVREGYTF
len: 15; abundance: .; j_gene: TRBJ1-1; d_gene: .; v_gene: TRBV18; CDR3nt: TGTGCCAGCTCACCAAAGCAGGGATGGGACACTGAAGCTTTCTTT; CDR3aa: CASSPKQGWDTEAFF
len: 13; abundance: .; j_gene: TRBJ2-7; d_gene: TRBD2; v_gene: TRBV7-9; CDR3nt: TGTGCCAGCAGCCTACTAGCGGGAGATCGTTGGTACTTC; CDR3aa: CASSLLAGDRWYF
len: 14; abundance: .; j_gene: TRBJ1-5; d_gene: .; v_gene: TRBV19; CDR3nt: TGTGCCAGTAGGTGGGGGGAGAAGGGTCAGCCCCAGCATTTT; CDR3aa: CASRWGEKGQPQHF
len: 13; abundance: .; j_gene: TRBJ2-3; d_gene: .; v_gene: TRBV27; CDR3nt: TGTGCCAGCAGCCGATACTATTCAGATACGCAGTATTTT; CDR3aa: CASSRYYSDTQYF
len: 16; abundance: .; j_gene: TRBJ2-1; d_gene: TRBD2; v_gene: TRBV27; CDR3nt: TGTGCCAGCAGTTTACAAGTAGCGGGAGTCTTCAATGAGCAGTTCTTC; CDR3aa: CASSLQVAGVFNEQFF
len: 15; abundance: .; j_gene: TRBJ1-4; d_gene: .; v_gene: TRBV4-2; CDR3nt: TGTGCCAGCAGCCAAGAACCAGGGATTAATGAAAAACTGTTTTTT; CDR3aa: CASSQEPGINEKLFF
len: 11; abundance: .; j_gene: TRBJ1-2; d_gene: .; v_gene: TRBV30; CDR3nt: TGTGCCTGGAGTGTACTTTATGGCTACACCTTC; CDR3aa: CAWSVLYGYTF
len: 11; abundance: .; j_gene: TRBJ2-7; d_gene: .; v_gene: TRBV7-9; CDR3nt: TGTGCCAGCAGCAAGGACAGCGAGCAGTACTTC; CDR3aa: CASSKDSEQYF
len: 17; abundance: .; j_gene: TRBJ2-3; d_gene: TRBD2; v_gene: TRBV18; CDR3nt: TGTGCCAGCTCACGGGGGCAACTAGCGGGATTGAGGGATACGCAGTATTTT; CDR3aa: CASSRGQLAGLRDTQYF
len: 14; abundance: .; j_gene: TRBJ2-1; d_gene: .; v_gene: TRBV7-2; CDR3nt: TGTGCCAGCAGCCAACCCCTAGGTACCAATGAGCAGTTCTTC; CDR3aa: CASSQPLGTNEQFF
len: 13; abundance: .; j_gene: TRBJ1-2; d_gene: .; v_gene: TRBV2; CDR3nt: TGTGCCAGCAGTGAAGGAGGAACCTATGGCTACACCTTC; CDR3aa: CASSEGGTYGYTF
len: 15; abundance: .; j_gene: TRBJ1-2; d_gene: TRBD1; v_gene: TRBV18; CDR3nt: TGTGCCAGCTCCGGGGGGACAGGGGCCAGCTATGGCTACACCTTC; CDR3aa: CASSGGTGASYGYTF
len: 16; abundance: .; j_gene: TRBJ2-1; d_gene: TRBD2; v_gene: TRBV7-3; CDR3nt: TGTGCCAGCAGCTTTAAAAGCGGGAGTAAGGTCGATGAGCAGTTCTTC; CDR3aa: CASSFKSGSKVDEQFF
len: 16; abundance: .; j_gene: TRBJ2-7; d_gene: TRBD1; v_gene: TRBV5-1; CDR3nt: TGCGCCAGCAGCTTGGGACAGGGACACCGCACCTACGAGCAGTACTTC; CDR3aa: CASSLGQGHRTYEQYF
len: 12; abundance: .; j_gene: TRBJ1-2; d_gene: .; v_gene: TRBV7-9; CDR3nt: TGTGCCAGCAGCCTGAGAGACGGGGGCTACACCTTC; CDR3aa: CASSLRDGGYTF
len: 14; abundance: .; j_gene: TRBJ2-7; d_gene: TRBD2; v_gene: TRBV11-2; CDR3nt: TGTGCCAGCAGCTCCTCTAGCGGACGCTACGAGCAGTACTTC; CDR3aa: CASSSSSGRYEQYF
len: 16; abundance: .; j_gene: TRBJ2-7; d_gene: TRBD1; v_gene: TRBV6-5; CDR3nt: TGTGCCAGCAGTTACGGAAGATTAGGGGGCGAGTACGAGCAGTACTTC; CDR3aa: CASSYGRLGGEYEQYF
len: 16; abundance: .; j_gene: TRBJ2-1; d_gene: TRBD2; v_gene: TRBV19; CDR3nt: TGTGCCAGTAGTAATAGCGGGAGGGCCGCAAGGGGTGAGCAGTTCTTC; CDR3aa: CASSNSGRAARGEQFF
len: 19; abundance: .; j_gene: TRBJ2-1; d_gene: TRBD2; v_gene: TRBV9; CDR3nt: TGTGCCAGCAGCGCAGGACTAGCGGCCACCTTACGCTCCTACAATGAGCAGTTCTTC; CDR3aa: CASSAGLAATLRSYNEQFF
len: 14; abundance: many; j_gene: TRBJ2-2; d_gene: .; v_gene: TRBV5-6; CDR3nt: TGTGCCAGCAGCGCCATACAGGGCACCGGGGAGCTGTTTTTT; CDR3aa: CASSAIQGTGELFF
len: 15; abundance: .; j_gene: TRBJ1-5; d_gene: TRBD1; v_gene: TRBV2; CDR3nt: TGTGCCAGCATCCTTGACAGGGGAGGCAATCAGCCCCAGCATTTT; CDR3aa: CASILDRGGNQPQHF
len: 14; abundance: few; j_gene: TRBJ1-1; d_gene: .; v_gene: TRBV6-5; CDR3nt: TGTGCCAGCCGGGGAGAACAGTCGAACACTGAAGCTTTCTTT; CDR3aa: CASRGEQSNTEAFF
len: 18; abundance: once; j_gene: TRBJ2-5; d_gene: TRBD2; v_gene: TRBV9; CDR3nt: TGTGCCAGCACCGAAGGACTAGCGGGAGGACCGTACCAAGAGACCCAGTACTTC; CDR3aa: CASTEGLAGGPYQETQYF
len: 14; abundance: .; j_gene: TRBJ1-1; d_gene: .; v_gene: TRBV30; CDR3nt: TGTGCCTGGAGTCGCCCGGGGATACGGACGCGAGCTTTCTTT; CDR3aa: CAWSRPGIRTRAFF
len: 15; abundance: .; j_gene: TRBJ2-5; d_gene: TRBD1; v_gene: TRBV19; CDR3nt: TGTGCCAGTAGTGCGGACAGGGCCGGTGGGGAGACCCAGTACTTC; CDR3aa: CASSADRAGGETQYF